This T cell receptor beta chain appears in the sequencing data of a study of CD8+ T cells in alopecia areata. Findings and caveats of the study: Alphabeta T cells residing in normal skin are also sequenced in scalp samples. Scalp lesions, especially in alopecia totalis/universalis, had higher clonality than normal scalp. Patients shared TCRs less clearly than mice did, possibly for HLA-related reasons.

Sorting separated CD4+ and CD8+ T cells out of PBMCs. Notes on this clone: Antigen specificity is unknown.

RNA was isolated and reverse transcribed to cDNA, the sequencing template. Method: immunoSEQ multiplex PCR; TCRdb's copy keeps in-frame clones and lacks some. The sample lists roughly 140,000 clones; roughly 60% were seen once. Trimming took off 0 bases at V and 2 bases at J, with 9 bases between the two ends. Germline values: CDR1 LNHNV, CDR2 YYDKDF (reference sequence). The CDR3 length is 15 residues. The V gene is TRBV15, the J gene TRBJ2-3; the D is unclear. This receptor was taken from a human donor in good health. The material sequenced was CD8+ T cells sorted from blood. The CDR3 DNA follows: TGTGCCACCAGCAGAGAAGATACGATCACAGATACGCAGTATTTT. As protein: CATSREDTITDTQYF.